This TCR beta chain was identified in a study of blood T cells in healthy people across ages. The CDR3 has 16 amino acids. Germline lookup yields CDR1 SGHRS and CDR2 YFSETQ. Trimming removed 3 bases from V and 8 bases from J; junction bases left unmatched: 17. PCR was performed a second time for about 7 to 12 cycles using a sample-barcoded 5' primer and a J-beta primer mix. TCRdb reprocessed the 5' RACE reads with MiXCR, giving one entry per CDR3 protein. The sample includes some 1 million distinct CDR3 sequences, 40% to 55% of them seen just once. This clonotype occurred a few times. Samples each yielded at least 6 micrograms of total RNA.

The sequenced sample was blood. The clonotype was recovered from a woman in her fifties or sixties in good health. The chain has TRBV5-1 and TRBJ2-7, with TRBD2 matching 7 bases. CDR3 in amino acids: CASSWDPTSEIDKQYF. The CDR3 coding sequence is TGCGCCAGCAGCTGGGACCCTACTAGCGAAATCGATAAGCAGTACTTC.